The 21 T cell receptor beta chains below all came from one sample that was sequenced in a study of blood T cell repertoires in COVID-19 (dated by TCRdb to 2019 to 2021). Libraries were prepared through the immunoSEQ multiplex PCR assay. The source is immuneACCESS, and TCRdb retained only in-frame sequences with V and J called. Part of the clones is not carried over; for the studies checked, unresolved V genes explain less than half of this, and the remainder is unexplained. This sample comprises approximately 300,000 clones, around 89% of them detected only once. 3.5% to 4.5% of the sample belongs to the ten largest clones. Sequencing was performed on peripheral blood. The receptor set was obtained from a woman aged 50 to 60 with active or convalescent COVID-19.

This chain connects TRBV27 to TRBJ2-2; 8 positions agree with TRBD2. Germline V gives CDR1 MNHEY, CDR2 SMNVEV (reference sequence). V shed 3 bases and J 0 bases; nucleotides not matched to a gene: 15. The length of the CDR3 is 20 residues. CDR3 residues: CASSLNILLAGPANTGELFF. The CDR3 DNA reads TGTGCCAGCAGTTTGAATATATTATTAGCGGGGCCCGCGAACACCGGGGAGCTGTTTTTT.

Only a few counts were recorded for this clone. The V call is TRBV12-5, the J call TRBJ1-1; TRBD1 matches 8 bases. Germline trimming cut 3 bases from V and 0 bases from J; bases unmatched to any gene: 6. The CDR3 sequence is 16 residues long. Germline V gene lookup returns CDR1 LGHNT and CDR2 FRNRAP. The DNA of the CDR3 is TGTGCTAGTGGTTTAAACCCGGACAGGGTGAACACTGAAGCTTTCTTT. It is translated as CASGLNPDRVNTEAFF. The full variable domain, its missing parts supplied by reference TRBV12-5 and TRBJ1-1, is DARVTQTPRHKVTEMGQEVTMRCQPILGHNTVFWYRQTMMQGLELLAYFRNRAPLDDSGMPKDRFSAEMPDATLATLKIQPSEPRDSAVYFCASGLNPDRVNTEAFFGQGTRLTVV.

J is TRBJ1-2 and V is TRBV11-1, with unresolved D. CDR3 size: 13 residues. Looked up from germline, CDR1 is SGHAT and CDR2 is FQDESV (reference sequence). V was clipped by 1 base and J by 4 bases, with 7 bases between them. In DNA, the CDR3 is TGTGCCAGCAGCTTAGAACCCGGCTATGGCTACACCTTC. Translated, it gives CASSLEPGYGYTF.

The chain carries TRBV7-2 and TRBJ2-1, with D tentatively TRBD2 (5 bases). CDR1 is SGHTA, CDR2 FQGNSA, per germline. The V end lost 8 bases, the J end lost 0 bases, and 11 bases lay between the germline ends. The CDR3 consists of 14 residues. The CDR3 here is CASGLRSSYNEQFF. CDR3 nucleotide sequence: TGTGCCAGCGGACTGCGCTCCTCCTACAATGAGCAGTTCTTC.

The rearrangement links TRBV4-3 to TRBJ1-4, with 12 bases that match TRBD1. After removal of 5 bases from V and 8 bases from J, the junction contained 3 bases not matched to a gene. The CDR3 has 14 residues. Looked up from germline, CDR1 is LGHNA and CDR2 is YSLEER. CDR3 coding DNA: TGCGCCAGCAGCGCCGGGACAGGGGGCGAAAAACTGTTTTTT. This translates into CASSAGTGGEKLFF.

V usage is TRBV28 and J usage is TRBJ2-2, with D unresolved. The CDR3 has 14 amino acids. Germline CDR1 is MDHEN and CDR2 is SYDVKM. V gave up 3 bases and J gave up 5 bases, with 10 bases separating them. The CDR3 protein is CASSFFRGTGELFF. The CDR3 coding sequence is TGTGCCAGCAGTTTTTTTCGCGGAACCGGGGAGCTGTTTTTT.

As DNA, the CDR3 is TGCAGCGTCCCTGACAGGGTGAACCACGAGCAGTACTTC. Amino acids: CSVPDRVNHEQYF. The V call is TRBV29-1, the J call TRBJ2-7; the match to TRBD1 covers 7 bases. The CDR3 contains 13 residues. Trimming removed 6 bases from V and 5 bases from J; junction bases left unmatched: 10. Germline CDR1 and CDR2: SQVTM and ANQGSEA.

The J gene is TRBJ1-6, the V gene TRBV2; 8 bases align to TRBD1. Germline lookup yields CDR1 SNHLY and CDR2 FYNNEI. The CDR3 has 14 residues. V shed 7 bases and J 10 bases; nucleotides not matched to a gene: 9. Written as DNA, the CDR3 is TGTGCCAGCACCTCGGACAGGGTACGCTCACCCCTCCACTTT. Its translation: CASTSDRVRSPLHF. Based on the CDR3 plus reference TRBV2 and TRBJ1-6, the full variable domain is EPEVTQTPSHQVTQMGQEVILRCVPISNHLYFYWYRQILGQKVEFLVSFYNNEISEKSEIFDDQFSVERPDGSNFTLKIRSTKLEDSAMYFCASTSDRVRSPLHFGNGTRLTVT.

This clone was recorded once. The gene calls are TRBV29-1 and TRBJ2-3; TRBD2 agrees at 12 bases. The CDR3 is made up of 14 amino acids. V was clipped by 4 bases and J by 4 bases; unmatched bases: 3. CDR1 is SQVTM and CDR2 is ANQGSEA in the germline V gene. The CDR3 DNA reads TGCAGCGTTGGGCCTAGCGGGGGGGCAGATACGCAGTATTTT. Translation: CSVGPSGGADTQYF.

This chain links TRBV25-1 with TRBJ1-2, with 8 positions matching TRBD1. V lost 4 bases, J lost 4 bases, and 8 bases stayed unmatched. The CDR3 consists of 15 residues. Germline CDR1 and CDR2: MGHDK and SYGVNS. CDR3 amino acids: CASSATGALSYGYTF. For the CDR3, the DNA is TGTGCCAGCAGTGCGACAGGGGCGCTTTCCTATGGCTACACCTTC.

The rearrangement uses TRBV4-3 and TRBJ2-1, with TRBD2 matching 9 bases. V was pared by 2 bases and J by 1 base, with 12 bases of the junction left unmatched. Germline CDR1 is LGHNA and CDR2 is YSLEER. This CDR3 is built from 19 residues. This chain's CDR3 is CASSQSPFAAGGSYNEQFF. In DNA form, the CDR3 reads TGCGCCAGCAGCCAAAGTCCCTTTGCGGCGGGAGGGTCCTACAATGAGCAGTTCTTC.

V usage is TRBV19 and J usage is TRBJ1-1, with 8 bases matching TRBD1. Germline assignment: CDR1 LNHDA and CDR2 SQIVND (reference sequence). The CDR3 totals 18 residues. With V trimmed by 0 bases and J by 1 base, 10 bases remained unmatched. The CDR3 spells CASSIDRTGPLPNTEAFF. CDR3 coding DNA: TGTGCCAGTAGTATAGATAGGACAGGGCCATTACCGAACACTGAAGCTTTCTTT.

The genes are TRBV5-4 and TRBJ2-3; TRBD2 might be the D (6 bases). CDR1 and CDR2 from the germline V gene are SGHNT and YYREEE (reference sequence). There are 16 residues in the CDR3. Between the trimmed V and J ends, which lost 4 bases and 1 base, there was a span of 16 bases. The CDR3 spells CASSPAGAGRTDTQYF. CDR3 DNA: TGTGCCAGCAGCCCGGCCGGAGCGGGCCGCACAGATACGCAGTATTTT.

This clone was counted only a few times. The chain joins TRBV2 to TRBJ1-1; D not resolved. V dropped 2 bases and J dropped 1 base, with 5 bases sitting between them. The CDR3 has 13 residues. The germline V gene has CDR1 SNHLY and CDR2 FYNNEI. This chain's CDR3 is CASSERRNTEAFF. The CDR3 nucleotides read TGTGCCAGCAGTGAAAGGAGGAACACTGAAGCTTTCTTT.

This clone has just one count. The chain uses TRBV9 and TRBJ2-3; 8 bases fit TRBD2. Germline V gene lookup returns CDR1 SGDLS and CDR2 YYNGEE. This CDR3 is 16 amino acids long. V trimming: 0 bases; J trimming: 1 base; junction bases outside the gene matches: 4. CDR3 sequence reads: CASSVDAGGRTDTQYF. The CDR3 region has the DNA TGTGCCAGCAGCGTAGATGCGGGAGGCCGCACAGATACGCAGTATTTT.

This rearrangement joins TRBV5-1 to TRBJ2-5, with D perhaps matching TRBD1 (6 bases). Looked up from germline, CDR1 is SGHRS and CDR2 is YFSETQ. Trimming took off 0 bases at V and 1 base at J, with 10 bases between the two ends. The CDR3 has 15 amino acids. The CDR3 DNA follows: TGCGCCAGCAGCTTGGCCGGACAGCCCCAAGAGACCCAGTACTTC. As protein: CASSLAGQPQETQYF. Drawing the rest from reference TRBV5-1 and TRBJ2-5, the complete variable domain is KAGVTQTPRYLIKTRGQQVTLSCSPISGHRSVSWYQQTPGQGLQFLFEYFSETQRNKGNFPGRFSGRQFSNSRSEMNVSTLELGDSALYLCASSLAGQPQETQYFGPGTRLLVL.

The J gene is TRBJ1-4, the V gene TRBV4-1; TRBD1 agrees at 7 bases. J lost 5 bases, V lost 4 bases, and 10 bases had no gene match. The CDR3 is 16 amino acids. Germline V CDR1 and CDR2: MGHRA, YSYEKL. CDR3 protein: CASSPMPGQKNEKLFF. The CDR3 region has the DNA TGCGCCAGCAGCCCGATGCCGGGACAGAAAAATGAAAAACTGTTTTTT.

The chain uses TRBV28 and TRBJ2-1, with TRBD1 matching 8 bases. V was clipped by 6 bases and J by 6 bases; unmatched bases: 4. CDR1 is MDHEN and CDR2 is SYDVKM in the germline V gene. The CDR3 is made up of 13 amino acids. CDR3 sequence (DNA): TGTGCCAGCAGAGACAGGGGACTCAATGAGCAGTTCTTC. Its translation is CASRDRGLNEQFF. Based on the CDR3 plus reference TRBV28 and TRBJ2-1, the full variable domain is DVKVTQSSRYLVKRTGEKVFLECVQDMDHENMFWYRQDPGLGLRLIYFSYDVKMKEKGDIPEGYSVSREKKERFSLILESASTNQTSMYLCASRDRGLNEQFFGPGTRLTVL.

The chain joins TRBV4-1 to TRBJ1-3; D may be TRBD1 (5 bases). This CDR3 spans 15 amino acids. V was shortened by 11 bases and J by 1 base, with 18 bases between the two germline ends. Germline CDR1 reads MGHRA; CDR2 reads YSYEKL. The CDR3 loop reads CAAGRPGVSGNTIYF. In DNA form, the CDR3 reads TGCGCCGCTGGACGGCCGGGGGTATCTGGAAACACCATATATTTT.

This chain connects TRBV4-3 to TRBJ2-7; 9 bases align to TRBD2. Germline assignment: CDR1 LGHNA and CDR2 YSLEER. The CDR3 is made up of 16 amino acids. Trimming took 1 base from V and 2 from J; bases not matched to a gene: 6. The CDR3 sequence is CASSQGAGGVTYEQYF. CDR3 DNA sequence: TGCGCCAGCAGCCAAGGGGCGGGAGGGGTCACCTACGAGCAGTACTTC.

V is TRBV12-3 or TRBV12-4 and J is TRBJ1-1; the match to TRBD1 covers 9 bases. After removal of 4 bases from V and 5 bases from J, the junction contained 2 bases not matched to a gene. The CDR3 sequence is 13 residues long. The CDR3: CASSWDRETEAFF. The CDR3 nucleotides are TGTGCCAGCAGTTGGGACAGGGAGACTGAAGCTTTCTTT.